This T cell receptor (beta chain) was profiled in a study of blood T cell repertoires in COVID-19. Study summary: T cells, B-cell-depleted T cells, or PBMCs provided the cDNA or gDNA that served as material.

Repertoires were generated with immunoSEQ multiplex PCR, while TCRdb's copy carries only in-frame clones and drops some. The data contain about 250,000 clones, about nine tenths of them singletons. The length of the CDR3 is 15 residues. Trimming pared 5 bases from V and 8 bases from J, leaving 18 bases between. In germline, CDR1 is MNHEY, CDR2 SMNVEV (reference sequence). Specimen: PBMCs or T cells enriched from blood (not recorded which). The rearrangement uses TRBV27 and TRBJ1-4, with D perhaps matching TRBD1 (5 bases). The source is a woman aged 25 to 39 with acute COVID-19. CDR3 loop: CASSRSTGLSEKLFF. CDR3 in DNA: TGTGCCAGCAGTCGCTCAACAGGTTTGAGCGAAAAACTGTTTTTT.